This T cell receptor (beta chain) stems from a study of T cells after yellow fever vaccination. Overall study context: Low-cell-number fractions underwent preparation using SMART-Seq v4 Ultra Low Input. General study points: Booster samples showed a return of most primary-vaccination clones (around 96% CD4, roughly 85% CD8). Highly abundant clonotypes carried over from the bulk population could end up in FACS-sorted repertoires as contaminants.

The CDR3 covers 14 residues. Per the germline V gene, CDR1 is LGHNA and CDR2 is YSLEER. Trimming cost V 3 bases and J 1 base, with 8 bases left between them. Of note for this clonotype: The target antigen is unknown.

They built TCR cDNA with 5'RACE template switching, a step that put in a universal primer site and UMIs. TCRdb re-called the 5' RACE reads with MiXCR, one entry per CDR3 protein. The sample consists of roughly 400,000 distinct CDR3 sequences, around a sixth of them appearing once. This specimen consisted of PBMCs, obtained before the yellow fever booster vaccination. The receptor was isolated from a man between 18 and 35 years old who received the YFV17D yellow fever vaccine. V gene TRBV4-3 combines with J gene TRBJ2-3, with D hard to call. In DNA form, the CDR3 reads TGCGCCAGCAGCCACCTCGAGGGCACAGATACGCAGTATTTT. Its protein product is CASSHLEGTDTQYF.